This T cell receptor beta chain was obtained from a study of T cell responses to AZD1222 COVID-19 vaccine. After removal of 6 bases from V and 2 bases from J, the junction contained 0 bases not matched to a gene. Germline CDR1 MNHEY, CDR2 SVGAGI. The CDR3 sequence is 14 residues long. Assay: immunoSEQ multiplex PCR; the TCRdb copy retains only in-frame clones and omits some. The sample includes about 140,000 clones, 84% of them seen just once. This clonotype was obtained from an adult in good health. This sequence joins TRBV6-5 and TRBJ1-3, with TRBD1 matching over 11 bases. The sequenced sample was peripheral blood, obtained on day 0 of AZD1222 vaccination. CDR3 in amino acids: CASRGQGAGNTIYF. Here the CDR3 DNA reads TGTGCCAGCAGGGGACAGGGGGCTGGAAACACCATATATTTT.